These 18 T cell receptor beta chains originate from one sample sequenced in a study of cytomegalovirus exposure and HLA in healthy donors. This table comes from immunoSEQ multiplex PCR, and its TCRdb copy is limited to in-frame clones, with some not included. Of more than 200,000 clones in the sample, about nine tenths were seen once. Sequenced: PBMCs. Receptor source: a woman in her thirties in good health and CMV-seronegative.

This sequence joins TRBV11-2 and TRBJ1-2, with D possibly being TRBD1 (5 bases). The CDR3 extends over 16 amino acids. Looked up from germline, CDR1 is SGHAT and CDR2 is FQNNGV. V lost 2 bases and J lost 8, with 21 bases in between. The CDR3 spells CASSLNFVTQGSGYTF. The CDR3 coding sequence is TGTGCCAGCAGCTTAAACTTCGTGACCCAGGGTAGCGGCTACACCTTC.

This clone was counted once. The V call is TRBV27, the J call TRBJ2-3, with D uncertain. This CDR3 has 12 residues. Trimming cost V 5 bases and J 2 bases, with 5 bases left between them. CDR1 is MNHEY, CDR2 SMNVEV, per germline (reference sequence). The CDR3 DNA follows: TGTGCCAGCAGTACGATCACAGATACGCAGTATTTT. Protein: CASSTITDTQYF.

The chain couples TRBV14 to TRBJ2-7; 7 positions match TRBD2. Germline V gives CDR1 SGHDN, CDR2 FVKESK. Trimming removed 4 bases from V and 3 bases from J; junction bases left unmatched: 6. The CDR3 loop spans 14 amino acids. Written as DNA, the CDR3 is TGTGCCAGCAGCCTCCGGGGAGGGTTCTACGAGCAGTACTTC. This gives the protein CASSLRGGFYEQYF.

The chain combines TRBV7-2 with TRBJ2-1, with 9 bases lining up with TRBD2. Trimming removed 5 bases from V and 15 bases from J; junction bases left unmatched: 8. Germline V gene lookup returns CDR1 SGHTA and CDR2 FQGNSA. The CDR3 has 12 amino acids. The CDR3 loop reads CASSPVLAGPFF. The CDR3, as DNA: TGTGCCAGCAGCCCCGTTCTAGCGGGACCGTTCTTC.

This chain connects TRBV30 to TRBJ2-2; 8 bases agree with TRBD2. The CDR3 is 13 residues long. Per the germline V gene, CDR1 is GTSNPN and CDR2 is SVGIG (reference sequence). J was trimmed by 5 bases and V by 8 bases; bases with no gene match: 7. CDR3 nucleotide sequence: TGTGCCGGGGGCGGGAGGAGGACCGGGGAGCTGTTTTTT. Residues: CAGGGRRTGELFF. Full variable domain (remainder filled in from reference TRBV30 and TRBJ2-2): SQTIHQWPATLVQPVGSPLSLECTVEGTSNPNLYWYRQAAGRGLQLLFYSVGIGQISSEVPQNLSASRPQDRQFILSSKKLLLSDSGFYLCAGGGRRTGELFFGEGSRLTVL.

As DNA, the CDR3 is TGTGCCAGCAGCCAAGATGGGACAGGGAGCTCCTACGAGCAGTACTTC. Translation gives CASSQDGTGSSYEQYF. The rearrangement joins TRBV4-2 to TRBJ2-7, with 9 bases lining up with TRBD1. This CDR3 is 16 amino acids long. Germline V lookup: CDR1 LGHNA, CDR2 YNFKEQ. With 0 bases clipped from V and 0 bases from J, the junction kept 3 bases outside the gene matches.

The V call is TRBV11-3, the J call TRBJ2-5; the match to TRBD1 covers 7 bases. The germline V gene has CDR1 SGHNT and CDR2 YENEEA. V was clipped by 1 base and J by 2 bases; unmatched bases: 4. The CDR3 runs 15 residues. CDR3 protein: CASSLGTGDQETQYF. For the CDR3, the DNA is TGTGCCAGCAGCTTAGGGACAGGAGATCAAGAGACCCAGTACTTC.

The rearrangement uses TRBV9 and TRBJ2-4, with unresolved D. The V and J ends lost 0 bases and 6 bases respectively, with 7 bases between them. The germline V gene has CDR1 SGDLS and CDR2 YYNGEE. CDR3 length: 13 residues. In DNA, the CDR3 is TGTGCCAGCAGCGTAGGGGTCCTAAACATTCAGTACTTC. Translated: CASSVGVLNIQYF.

This clone appeared a single time. The chain has TRBV6-4 and TRBJ2-1; unclear D gene. The CDR3 is 12 residues long. Trimming pared 5 bases from V and 4 bases from J, leaving 6 bases between. Per the germline V gene, CDR1 is MRHNA and CDR2 is SNTAGT. CDR3 in amino acids: CASSQTYNEQFF. The CDR3 region has the DNA TGTGCCAGCAGTCAGACATACAATGAGCAGTTCTTC.

The V gene is TRBV6-1, the J gene TRBJ2-1; 7 bases line up with TRBD1. In germline, CDR1 is MNHNS, CDR2 SASEGT. V lost 0 bases, J lost 11 bases, and 4 bases stayed unmatched. The CDR3 contains 13 residues. CDR3 sequence reads: CASSEAPRGQQFF. The DNA for the CDR3 is TGTGCCAGCAGTGAAGCGCCAAGGGGGCAGCAGTTCTTC.

The chain has TRBV27 and TRBJ2-3; D possibly corresponds to TRBD1 (6 bases). Germline assignment: CDR1 MNHEY and CDR2 SMNVEV (reference sequence). V was trimmed by 0 bases and J by 6 bases, leaving 10 bases between them. The CDR3 sequence is 14 residues long. CDR3 in amino acids: CASSLSQGMDTQYF. The CDR3 bases are TGTGCCAGCAGTTTATCTCAGGGGATGGATACGCAGTATTTT.

This chain links TRBV28 with TRBJ2-3, with D tentatively TRBD2 (5 bases). Germline loops: CDR1 MDHEN, CDR2 SYDVKM. The CDR3 extends over 20 amino acids. Trimming removed 2 bases from V and 0 bases from J, with 24 bases in between. The CDR3 coding sequence is TGTGCCAGCAGTTTACCCTCCTTGGGATTAGCGACACCCAGCACAGATACGCAGTATTTT. Its translation is CASSLPSLGLATPSTDTQYF.

V is TRBV27 and J is TRBJ2-7, with 7 bases matching TRBD2. The CDR3 is 13 residues long. V lost 3 bases to trimming and J lost 4 bases; unmatched junction nucleotides: 3. Per germline, CDR1 MNHEY and CDR2 SMNVEV (reference sequence). CDR3 coding DNA: TGTGCCAGCAGTTTGGGAGGGAAGTACGAGCAGTACTTC. Protein sequence: CASSLGGKYEQYF.

This chain uses TRBV15 with TRBJ1-1; D possibly corresponds to TRBD1 (5 bases). The germline V gene has CDR1 LNHNV and CDR2 YYDKDF (reference sequence). V was trimmed by 8 bases and J by 4 bases, leaving 17 bases between them. The CDR3 contains 14 residues. In nucleotides, the CDR3 is TGTGCCACCCGCTTCGGGGCCGCTGGCACTGAAGCTTTCTTT. This translates into CATRFGAAGTEAFF.

The chain uses TRBV13 and TRBJ2-5, with 7 bases that match TRBD1. The CDR3 sequence is 16 residues long. CDR1 is PRHDT, CDR2 FYEKMQ, per germline (reference sequence). The ends lost 4 bases at V and 4 bases at J; junction bases unmatched: 12. CDR3 DNA: TGTGCCAGCAGCTCAACAGGGGAGAATGTTCGAGAGACCCAGTACTTC. Translation gives CASSSTGENVRETQYF.

The rearrangement links TRBV28 to TRBJ2-3, with D tentatively TRBD1 or TRBD2 (7 bases each). Trimming left V 2 bases short and J 1 base short, with 13 bases between. In germline, CDR1 is MDHEN, CDR2 SYDVKM. The CDR3 runs to 16 residues. The CDR3 loop reads CASSLVGGTGTDTQYF. CDR3 nucleotide sequence: TGTGCCAGCAGTTTAGTCGGGGGGACAGGCACAGATACGCAGTATTTT. The whole variable domain, remainder taken from reference TRBV28 and TRBJ2-3, is DVKVTQSSRYLVKRTGEKVFLECVQDMDHENMFWYRQDPGLGLRLIYFSYDVKMKEKGDIPEGYSVSREKKERFSLILESASTNQTSMYLCASSLVGGTGTDTQYFGPGTRLTVL.

The gene calls are TRBV6-6 and TRBJ1-5, with D unresolved. Per the germline V gene, CDR1 is MNHNY and CDR2 is SVGAGI (reference sequence). CDR3 length equals 15 residues. Trimming took off 0 bases at V and 3 bases at J, with 9 bases between the two ends. The CDR3 is CASSYSIQVNQPQHF. CDR3 coding DNA: TGTGCCAGCAGTTACTCGATCCAGGTCAATCAGCCCCAGCATTTT.

The chain is built from TRBV7-2 and TRBJ2-2; no clear D. Germline loops: CDR1 SGHTA, CDR2 FQGNSA. The CDR3 length is 12 residues. V shed 5 bases and J shed 7 bases, with 8 bases lying between them. CDR3 in amino acids: CASSRFGGELFF. In DNA form, the CDR3 reads TGTGCCAGCAGCCGGTTTGGCGGGGAGCTGTTTTTT.